This T cell receptor (beta chain) was recovered during a study of identical twins. V lost 4 bases and J lost 0, with 16 bases in between. Germline V gives CDR1 LGHDT, CDR2 YNNKEL (reference sequence). This CDR3 comprises 17 residues. In this sample, this clonotype turned up a few times. Each cDNA held unique molecular identifiers, and template switching gave it a universal primer site. In TCRdb, the 5' RACE reads were re-called with MiXCR into one record per CDR3 protein. The sample includes 500,000 to 650,000 distinct CDR3 sequences, less than 9% seen only once; the top ten take less than 2%. This same sample was also taken into another study, of yellow fever vaccine responses in identical twins.

The TCR originated in a woman between 18 and 29 years old in good health. The sequenced material came from PBMCs. The genes are TRBV3-1 and TRBJ2-1; no clear D. The CDR3 reads CASSPKVTTPSYNEQFF. CDR3 DNA sequence: TGTGCCAGCAGCCCAAAGGTCACCACACCCTCCTACAATGAGCAGTTCTTC.